This passage covers 18 T cell receptor beta chains from one sample sequenced in a study of T cell responses to AZD1222 COVID-19 vaccine. Clones were read by immunoSEQ multiplex PCR, and TCRdb kept only the in-frame ones, dropping some. The table lists more than 85,000 clones, approximately 89% of them singletons. The sample consisted of peripheral blood, taken 28 days after the second AZD1222 dose. The receptors come from an adult who received the AZD1222 COVID-19 vaccine.

V usage is TRBV27 and J usage is TRBJ2-7; D uncertain. V was shortened by 4 bases and J by 1 base, with 11 bases between the two germline ends. Germline V gives CDR1 MNHEY, CDR2 SMNVEV (reference sequence). This CDR3 is built from 14 residues. CDR3 protein: CASSYTRSSYEQYF. CDR3 in DNA: TGTGCCAGCAGTTATACCAGGTCTTCCTACGAGCAGTACTTC.

Note on this clone: In the same sample, other DNA sequences code for this CDR3. The genes are TRBV2 and TRBJ2-2, with 7 bases aligning to TRBD1. The CDR3 covers 14 residues. Germline loops: CDR1 SNHLY, CDR2 FYNNEI. Trimming took 4 bases from V and 6 from J; bases not matched to a gene: 5. CDR3 coding DNA: TGTGCCAGCAGTGTTAGGCAGGGGGCCGGGGAGCTGTTTTTT. Translated: CASSVRQGAGELFF.

J is TRBJ2-7 and V is TRBV28; the D is unclear. This CDR3 comprises 11 residues. Between the trimmed V and J ends, which lost 1 base and 5 bases, there was a span of 3 bases. Germline V gives CDR1 MDHEN, CDR2 SYDVKM. Here the CDR3 DNA reads TGTGCCAGCAGTTTATACCACGAGCAGTACTTC. This translates into CASSLYHEQYF. Full variable domain (missing parts from reference TRBV28 and TRBJ2-7): DVKVTQSSRYLVKRTGEKVFLECVQDMDHENMFWYRQDPGLGLRLIYFSYDVKMKEKGDIPEGYSVSREKKERFSLILESASTNQTSMYLCASSLYHEQYFGPGTRLTVT.

The rearrangement uses TRBV6-5 and TRBJ2-5; 7 bases line up with TRBD1. The CDR3 loop spans 13 amino acids. Germline CDR1 reads MNHEY; CDR2 reads SVGAGI. The V segment lost 8 bases and the J segment 5 bases; nucleotides outside the gene matches: 8. The CDR3 sequence is CASEQGRGETQYF. The CDR3 DNA reads TGTGCCAGCGAACAGGGGCGAGGGGAGACCCAGTACTTC.

The CDR3 region has the DNA TGTGCCAGCAGCTTTGATCCTAGGACCACTGAAGCTTTCTTT. Translating it yields CASSFDPRTTEAFF. The chain links TRBV7-3 to TRBJ1-1; D is unclear. This CDR3 is built from 14 residues. V was pared by 3 bases and J by 4 bases, with 12 bases between. Germline CDR1 reads SGHTA; CDR2 reads FQGTGA.

The chain recombines TRBV28 with TRBJ1-4; 7 bases line up with TRBD1. Germline values: CDR1 MDHEN, CDR2 SYDVKM. The CDR3 runs 14 residues. V lost 6 bases and J lost 7; bases outside the gene matches: 8. In DNA, the CDR3 is TGTGCCAGCAGCCAAGGGGGCGGTGGTGAAAAACTGTTTTTT. This encodes CASSQGGGGEKLFF.

The rearrangement links TRBV4-1 to TRBJ2-7, with 16 bases identical to TRBD2. The CDR3 has 18 residues. Trimming removed 2 bases from V and 5 bases from J; junction bases left unmatched: 9. Germline-derived CDR1 and CDR2 are MGHRA and YSYEKL. As DNA, the CDR3 is TGCGCCAGCAGCCAACAGGGACTAGCGGGAGGGCCCAGGGACGAGCAGTACTTC. Translated: CASSQQGLAGGPRDEQYF.

The genes are TRBV5-1 and TRBJ2-2, with 7 positions matching TRBD1. CDR1 is SGHRS and CDR2 is YFSETQ in the germline V gene. J lost 2 bases, V lost 9 bases, and 16 bases had no gene match. The length of the CDR3 is 17 residues. The chain's CDR3 is CANNQNEGAQNTGELFF. CDR3 nucleotide sequence: TGCGCCAACAACCAGAATGAGGGGGCCCAAAACACCGGGGAGCTGTTTTTT.

The rearrangement uses TRBV28 and TRBJ2-1, with 13 bases matching TRBD2. The CDR3 contains 13 residues. The trim removed 11 bases at V and 5 bases at J, leaving 3 bases unmatched. Germline assignment: CDR1 MDHEN and CDR2 SYDVKM. CDR3 in amino acids: CAGGTSGNNEQFF. CDR3 DNA: TGTGCCGGGGGGACTAGCGGGAACAATGAGCAGTTCTTC.

V usage is TRBV29-1 and J usage is TRBJ2-7; 9 nucleotides agree with TRBD2. The length of the CDR3 is 15 residues. In germline, CDR1 is SQVTM, CDR2 ANQGSEA. V shed 2 bases, J shed 3 bases, and the junction held 8 bases outside the gene matches. CDR3 in DNA: TGCAGCGTTGAAAGAGGGCTAGCGGGAAGCTACGAGCAGTACTTC. Translated, it gives CSVERGLAGSYEQYF.

This clone was detected a few times. This sequence joins TRBV10-3 and TRBJ1-2; D is uncertain. V lost 3 bases and J lost 2, with 4 bases in between. The CDR3 is 12 residues long. Per germline, CDR1 ENHRY and CDR2 SYGVKD. The CDR3 DNA reads as TGTGCCATCAGTGAACAGAACTATGGCTACACCTTC. Its translation: CAISEQNYGYTF.

The chain links TRBV6-2 or TRBV6-3 to TRBJ2-7; D is perhaps TRBD2 (6 bases). The CDR3 spans 15 residues. V was clipped by 6 bases and J by 0 bases, with 15 bases between them. CDR1 is MNHEY, CDR2 SVGEGT, per germline. CDR3 DNA sequence: TGTGCCAGCAGCAAGACGGGACTTCACTCCTACGAGCAGTACTTC. It is translated as CASSKTGLHSYEQYF.

V is TRBV2 and J is TRBJ2-7, with D possibly matching TRBD2 (5 bases). Germline V gene data show CDR1 as SNHLY and CDR2 as FYNNEI. V was pared by 6 bases and J by 5 bases, with 17 bases between. The length of the CDR3 is 14 residues. CDR3 DNA sequence: TGTGCCAGCAGGGAGGTTCTGGGTGGCCACGAGCAGTACTTC. Protein sequence: CASREVLGGHEQYF.

This sequence joins TRBV5-4 and TRBJ1-1; a possible D gene is TRBD1 (5 bases). The germline V gene encodes CDR1 SGHNT and CDR2 YYREEE (reference sequence). V dropped 4 bases and J dropped 5 bases, with 15 bases sitting between them. This CDR3 has 14 amino acids. In DNA, the CDR3 is TGTGCCAGCAGCCGGGACGGGGAAGGGACTGAAGCTTTCTTT. It specifies CASSRDGEGTEAFF. Variable domain in full (rest from reference TRBV5-4 and TRBJ1-1): ETGVTQSPTHLIKTRGQQVTLRCSSQSGHNTVSWYQQALGQGPQFIFQYYREEENGRGNFPPRFSGLQFPNYSSELNVNALELDDSALYLCASSRDGEGTEAFFGQGTRLTVV.

The chain links TRBV19 to TRBJ2-7, with D maybe TRBD1 (6 bases). The V gene's germline CDR1 is LNHDA and CDR2 SQIVND (reference sequence). There are 14 residues in the CDR3. V dropped 6 bases and J dropped 1 base, with 13 bases sitting between them. CDR3: CASSPRDMSYEQYF. The DNA for the CDR3 is TGTGCCAGTAGCCCACGGGACATGTCCTACGAGCAGTACTTC.

This sequence joins TRBV19 and TRBJ2-5; the D gene is possibly TRBD1 (5 bases). Looked up from germline, CDR1 is LNHDA and CDR2 is SQIVND (reference sequence). V lost 7 bases and J 4 bases, leaving 10 bases between the germline ends. The CDR3 spans 12 residues. As DNA, the CDR3 is TGTGCCAGTAAAAGGGGCGGAGAGACCCAGTACTTC. It yields the protein CASKRGGETQYF. The entire variable domain, with the rest obtained from reference TRBV19 and TRBJ2-5, is as follows: DGGITQSPKYLFRKEGQNVTLSCEQNLNHDAMYWYRQDPGQGLRLIYYSQIVNDFQKGDIAEGYSVSREKKESFPLTVTSAQKNPTAFYLCASKRGGETQYFGPGTRLLVL.

The V call is TRBV15, the J call TRBJ1-1; 10 nucleotides align to TRBD1. Germline V gene lookup returns CDR1 LNHNV and CDR2 YYDKDF (reference sequence). V was clipped by 8 bases and J by 5 bases; unmatched bases: 8. The CDR3 is 14 amino acids. The CDR3 coding sequence is TGTGCCACCCTCCGGGACAGGGGATGGACTGAAGCTTTCTTT. This translates into CATLRDRGWTEAFF.

Worth noting for this clone: Relative to the germline gene, one junction end is altered; a read error may explain this. This chain connects TRBV5-1 to TRBJ1-5; D is uncertain. The CDR3 has 15 amino acids. CDR1 is SGHRS, CDR2 YFSETQ, per germline. DNA of the CDR3: TGCGCCAGCAGCGCCGATGGTGGTAGCCATCAGCCCCAGCATTTT. Encoded protein: CASSADGGSHQPQHF.